Presented here are 29 T cell receptor beta chains from one specimen sequenced in a study of Graves' ophthalmopathy and Graves' hyperthyroidism. From RNA, the CDR3 regions of TCR beta chains were amplified and sequenced. An initial RT-PCR round employing HTBI primers preceded a second-round multiplex PCR. Using its own MiXCR run on the multiplex PCR reads, TCRdb lists one record per CDR3 protein. Of 900,000 to 1,200,000 distinct CDR3 sequences in the sample, 35% to 40% were seen once. Sequenced sample: peripheral blood or thyroid tissue (not recorded which). These receptors were collected from an adult man with Graves' hyperthyroidism.

The chain uses TRBV2 and TRBJ2-7; D unclear. The CDR3 has 13 amino acids. Between the trimmed V and J ends, which lost 8 bases and 2 bases, there was a span of 13 bases. Per germline, CDR1 SNHLY and CDR2 FYNNEI. The CDR3: CASVERGPYEQYF. CDR3 nucleotide sequence: TGTGCCAGCGTTGAGCGAGGTCCCTACGAGCAGTACTTC.

This clonotype appeared many times. The rearrangement uses TRBV19 and TRBJ1-1; D is uncertain. V lost 6 bases and J 1 base, leaving 9 bases between the germline ends. This CDR3 region has 13 residues. Germline V gene data show CDR1 as LNHDA and CDR2 as SQIVND (reference sequence). CDR3 coding DNA: TGTGCCAGTAGGAATCTGGGGAACACTGAAGCTTTCTTT. It translates to CASRNLGNTEAFF.

In this sample, this clonotype turned up many times. The V and J genes are TRBV7-8 and TRBJ1-1; 7 bases are shared with TRBD1. The trim removed 1 base at V and 4 bases at J, leaving 3 bases unmatched. In germline, CDR1 is SGHVS, CDR2 FQNEAQ. This CDR3 spans 14 amino acids. The CDR3 sequence is CASSLDAGGTEAFF. The CDR3 coding sequence is TGTGCCAGCAGCTTAGACGCAGGGGGCACTGAAGCTTTCTTT.

The V and J genes are TRBV7-9 and TRBJ2-7, with 10 bases lining up with TRBD2. With 9 bases clipped from V and 5 bases from J, the junction kept 19 bases outside the gene matches. This CDR3 contains 17 residues. Germline CDR1 and CDR2: SEHNR and FQNEAQ (reference sequence). The CDR3 loop reads CASSIVAAGGFFNEQYF. The CDR3 DNA sequence: TGTGCCAGTAGTATAGTCGCAGCGGGAGGGTTTTTCAACGAGCAGTACTTC.

This clonotype was seen ten or more times. J is TRBJ2-7 and V is TRBV7-8, with 15 bases lining up with TRBD2. The CDR3 is 16 residues long. Germline loops: CDR1 SGHVS, CDR2 FQNEAQ. V dropped 5 bases and J dropped 5; count of bases not matched to a gene: 7. In nucleotides, the CDR3 is TGTGCCAGCAGCCCCGGGACTAGCGGGAGGCGCGACGAGCAGTACTTC. Translated: CASSPGTSGRRDEQYF.

This clonotype was found a few times. J is TRBJ2-3 and V is TRBV5-1; the D gene is possibly TRBD2 (6 bases). Trimming removed 0 bases from V and 5 bases from J, with 10 bases in between. Germline-derived CDR1 and CDR2 are SGHRS and YFSETQ. The CDR3 runs 14 residues. The CDR3 DNA follows: TGCGCCAGCAGCTTGGTGGGAGGAGGAGATACGCAGTATTTT. Its protein product is CASSLVGGGDTQYF. The variable domain in full, completed from reference TRBV5-1 and TRBJ2-3, reads KAGVTQTPRYLIKTRGQQVTLSCSPISGHRSVSWYQQTPGQGLQFLFEYFSETQRNKGNFPGRFSGRQFSNSRSEMNVSTLELGDSALYLCASSLVGGGDTQYFGPGTRLTVL.

This clonotype was observed many times. The rearrangement uses TRBV5-6 and TRBJ2-7; TRBD1 aligns across 12 bases. CDR3 length: 15 amino acids. After removal of 4 bases from V and 13 bases from J, the junction contained 15 bases not matched to a gene. The germline CDR1 and CDR2 sequences are SGHDT and YYEEEE. CDR3 coding DNA: TGTGCCAGCAGCCCTGGAGGGGACAGGGGGCGCAAGTCCTACTTC. Its translation: CASSPGGDRGRKSYF.

The rearrangement uses TRBV29-1 and TRBJ2-5; TRBD2 matches 8 bases. The trim removed 6 bases at V and 5 bases at J, leaving 8 bases unmatched. The CDR3 covers 13 residues. Germline CDR1 and CDR2: SQVTM and ANQGSEA. DNA for the CDR3: TGCAGCGTGGGGGTTCAGCGGGAGGAGACCCAGTACTTC. It is translated as CSVGVQREETQYF.

This sequence joins TRBV5-1 and TRBJ1-1; perhaps TRBD1 as D (6 bases). This CDR3 is built from 13 residues. Germline V gene data show CDR1 as SGHRS and CDR2 as YFSETQ. V was shortened by 9 bases and J by 6 bases, with 18 bases between the two germline ends. For the CDR3, the DNA is TGCGCCACCCTTCGTAAGGGGGATGCTGAAGCTTTCTTT. It specifies CATLRKGDAEAFF.

This clonotype was seen at least ten times. The rearrangement joins TRBV29-1 to TRBJ1-5; a weak D match, TRBD1 (6 bases). Germline CDR1 and CDR2: SQVTM and ANQGSEA. The CDR3 is made up of 12 amino acids. V was shortened by 8 bases and J by 2 bases, with 10 bases between the two germline ends. The CDR3 region has the DNA TGCAGCTACAGGGTGCGCAATCAGCCCCAGCATTTT. Its protein product is CSYRVRNQPQHF.

This clonotype was seen repeatedly, ten times or more. The rearrangement links TRBV7-2 to TRBJ2-7; D possibly uses TRBD1 or TRBD2 (7 bases each). Germline CDR1 is SGHTA and CDR2 is FQGNSA. Trimming took 5 bases from V and 1 from J, leaving 15 bases between them. The length of the CDR3 is 15 residues. CDR3 in amino acids: CASSPRGTASYEQYF. DNA for the CDR3: TGTGCCAGCAGCCCGCGGGGGACAGCTTCCTACGAGCAGTACTTC.

The sample holds a few counts of this clonotype. The V and J genes are TRBV19 and TRBJ1-5, with no clear D. Between the trimmed V and J ends, which lost 4 bases and 0 bases, there was a span of 10 bases. From germline, CDR1 is LNHDA and CDR2 SQIVND (reference sequence). The CDR3 has 15 amino acids. CDR3 sequence (DNA): TGTGCCAGTAGTACTCAACACCATAGCAATCAGCCCCAGCATTTT. It translates to CASSTQHHSNQPQHF.

A note on this clonotype: A much larger clone differs from this one at a single base, so this may be a read error. The chain links TRBV4-3 to TRBJ2-7; 7 positions agree with TRBD2. From germline, CDR1 is LGHNA and CDR2 YSLEER. The CDR3 runs 16 residues. For the CDR3, the DNA is TGCGCCAGCAGCCAGACCCTAGCGGTCAACTCCTACGAGCATTACTTC. Its protein product is CASSQTLAVNSYEHYF.

This chain joins TRBV10-3 and TRBJ2-7, with 8 bases identical to TRBD1. Unmatched junction bases numbered 8, after V lost 7 bases and J lost 12 bases. Per the germline V gene, CDR1 is ENHRY and CDR2 is SYGVKD. The CDR3 has 11 amino acids. The CDR3 nucleotides are TGTGCCATCAATCCGGGGGACAGGATGTACTTC. It encodes CAINPGDRMYF.

The V and J genes are TRBV20-1 and TRBJ2-2; 9 bases align to TRBD1. Per the germline V gene, CDR1 is DFQATT and CDR2 is SNEGSKA (reference sequence). With V trimmed by 5 bases and J by 3 bases, 7 bases remained unmatched. CDR3 length equals 15 residues. The CDR3 loop reads CSAGPGTGYTGELFF. In DNA, the CDR3 is TGCAGTGCTGGACCCGGGACAGGGTACACCGGGGAGCTGTTTTTT.

The chain is built from TRBV5-1 and TRBJ1-5; tentative D call: TRBD1 (6 bases). Trimming stripped 4 bases from V and 10 bases from J, with 21 bases between. Germline V CDR1 and CDR2: SGHRS, YFSETQ. The CDR3 runs to 15 residues. The CDR3 is CASSPGTSAGGPQHF. The CDR3 bases are TGCGCCAGCAGCCCGGGGACATCGGCCGGGGGCCCCCAGCATTTT.

Details on this clonotype: Given a much more abundant clone one base away, this may be a read error. The J gene is TRBJ1-1, the V gene TRBV10-3, with D possibly TRBD1 on 6 matching bases. V was trimmed by 5 bases and J by 6 bases, leaving 19 bases between them. Germline V gives CDR1 ENHRY, CDR2 SYGVKD. The CDR3 is 15 residues long. The CDR3 loop is CAISYSAGASAEAFF. The CDR3 DNA follows: TGTGCCATCAGTTACTCGGCAGGGGCAAGCGCTGAAGCTTTCTTT.

The chain uses TRBV5-1 and TRBJ2-5; possible D gene TRBD2, 6 bases. Germline V CDR1 and CDR2: SGHRS, YFSETQ. The CDR3 contains 13 residues. Deletions cut 3 bases from V and 3 bases from J, with 9 bases between. Here the CDR3 DNA reads TGCGCCAGCAGCTGGAGGGATGAAGAGACCCAGTACTTC. This encodes CASSWRDEETQYF.

This clonotype was counted ten times or more. The CDR3 nucleotides read TGCAGCGTAGTAGCCACAGGGAGTGTCCTGAATTCACCCCTCCACTTT. It translates to CSVVATGSVLNSPLHF. The rearrangement uses TRBV29-1 and TRBJ1-6; the D gene is possibly TRBD1 (6 bases). Germline CDR1 is SQVTM and CDR2 is ANQGSEA. V was trimmed by 6 bases and J by 7 bases, leaving 22 bases between them. This CDR3 has 16 amino acids.

Many counts were recorded for this clonotype. This sequence joins TRBV7-9 and TRBJ1-1; TRBD1 matches at 7 bases. Germline values: CDR1 SEHNR, CDR2 FQNEAQ (reference sequence). The J segment lost 6 bases and the V segment lost 5 bases, leaving 12 bases of the junction unmatched. This CDR3 is 15 amino acids long. In nucleotides, the CDR3 is TGTGCCAGCAGCCTAGGGACAGCAGCGGGTTCTGAAGCTTTCTTT. This translates into CASSLGTAAGSEAFF. The variable domain in full, with the rest retrieved from reference TRBV7-9 and TRBJ1-1, is DTGVSQNPRHKITKRGQNVTFRCDPISEHNRLYWYRQTLGQGPEFLTYFQNEAQLEKSRLLSDRFSAERPKGSFSTLEIQRTEQGDSAMYLCASSLGTAAGSEAFFGQGTRLTVV.

Points on this clonotype: One end of the junction fails to match germline, which may point to a read error. This chain joins TRBV5-1 and TRBJ2-3; TRBD2 matches at 10 bases. Germline V CDR1 and CDR2: SGHRS, YFSETQ. This CDR3 has 16 amino acids. For the CDR3, the DNA is TGTGCCAGCAGCTTTGGGACTAGCGTTAGCACAGATACGCAGTATTTT. The encoded protein is CASSFGTSVSTDTQYF.

The rearrangement links TRBV29-1 to TRBJ2-5, with a tentative D call TRBD1 (6 bases). In germline, CDR1 is SQVTM, CDR2 ANQGSEA. This CDR3 is built from 15 residues. The ends were cut back, 8 bases at V and 3 bases at J, with 22 bases in the middle. Written as DNA, the CDR3 is TGCAGCTTAGTGGCAGGGGCCAGGGTGGAAGAGACCCAGTACTTC. It codes for CSLVAGARVEETQYF.

This chain connects TRBV20-1 to TRBJ2-1; TRBD2 matches 9 bases. The CDR3 covers 14 residues. V shed 6 bases and J 7 bases; nucleotides not matched to a gene: 10. Germline V gene sequence: CDR1 DFQATT, CDR2 SNEGSKA (reference sequence). CDR3 region: CSAEASGNINEQFF. CDR3 DNA: TGCAGTGCCGAGGCTAGCGGGAACATTAATGAGCAGTTCTTC.

This clonotype has at least ten counts. Germline and junction disagree at one end, which may indicate a read error. CDR3 sequence reads: CASSYSTGAFYGYTF. For the CDR3, the DNA is TGTGCCAGCAGTTACAGCACAGGGGCCTTCTATGGCTACACCTTC. The rearrangement links TRBV10-3 to TRBJ1-2; TRBD1 aligns across 7 bases. Germline V gene lookup returns CDR1 ENHRY and CDR2 SYGVKD. The length of the CDR3 is 15 residues.

This clonotype was observed at least ten times. The chain uses TRBV20-1 and TRBJ1-5; D is unclear. This CDR3 comprises 14 residues. Germline V lookup: CDR1 DFQATT, CDR2 SNEGSKA (reference sequence). Trimming shortened V by 3 bases and J by 5 bases, and 14 bases separated the two germline ends. The CDR3 reads CSARLDRDYQPQHF. CDR3 DNA sequence: TGCAGTGCTAGGCTCGATAGGGATTATCAGCCCCAGCATTTT.

The J gene is TRBJ1-2, the V gene TRBV10-3, with TRBD1 matching over 8 bases. V lost 6 bases, J lost 2 bases, and 17 bases stayed unmatched. This CDR3 region has 18 residues. Per germline, CDR1 ENHRY and CDR2 SYGVKD. The CDR3 DNA is TGTGCCATCAGCTTAGGACAGGGTTGGTCCGGACTCAACTATGGCTACACCTTC. Encoded protein: CAISLGQGWSGLNYGYTF.

This clonotype has at least ten counts. This rearrangement joins TRBV12-3 or TRBV12-4 to TRBJ2-5; TRBD2 matches 9 bases. Trimming at V came to 3 bases and at J to 0 bases, leaving 5 bases not matched to a gene. The CDR3 is 16 amino acids. CDR3 amino acids: CASSLLAGMYQETQYF. Written as DNA, the CDR3 is TGTGCCAGCAGTTTGCTAGCGGGGATGTACCAAGAGACCCAGTACTTC.

The sample holds many counts of this clonotype. The J gene is TRBJ2-5, the V gene TRBV29-1, with 12 bases that match TRBD2. Trimming took 2 bases from V and 3 from J; bases not matched to a gene: 7. CDR3 length: 16 residues. In germline, CDR1 is SQVTM, CDR2 ANQGSEA. The CDR3 sequence: CSVEFLAGGREETQYF. As DNA, the CDR3 is TGCAGCGTTGAATTCCTAGCGGGAGGGCGGGAAGAGACCCAGTACTTC.

Notes on this clonotype: This may be a read error: a much more frequent sequence differs by one nucleotide. The chain employs TRBV10-3 and TRBJ2-5; no clear D gene. Trimming removed 4 bases at V and 9 bases at J, with 12 bases between. The V gene's germline CDR1 is ENHRY and CDR2 SYGVKD. The CDR3 spans 12 residues. The CDR3 protein is CAISALAESQYF. CDR3 coding DNA: TGTGCCATCAGTGCCCTGGCGGAGTCCCAGTACTTC.